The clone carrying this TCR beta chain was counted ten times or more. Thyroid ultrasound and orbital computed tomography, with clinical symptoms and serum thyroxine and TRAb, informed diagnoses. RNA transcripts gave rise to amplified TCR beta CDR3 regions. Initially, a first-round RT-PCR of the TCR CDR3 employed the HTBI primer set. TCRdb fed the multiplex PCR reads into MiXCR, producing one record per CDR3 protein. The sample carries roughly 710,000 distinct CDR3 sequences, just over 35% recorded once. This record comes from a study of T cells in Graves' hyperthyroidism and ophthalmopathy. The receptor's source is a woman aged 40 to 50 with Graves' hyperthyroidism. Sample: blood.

The CDR3 coding sequence is TGTGCCAGTAGTGGGGAATGGTGGGACTATGGCTACACCTTC. Translated, it gives CASSGEWWDYGYTF. The rearrangement joins TRBV19 to TRBJ1-2; D is unclear. The germline V gene has CDR1 LNHDA and CDR2 SQIVND (reference sequence). The CDR3 covers 14 residues. The V gene lost 5 bases and the J gene lost 3 bases, with 13 bases spanning the gap. The complete variable domain, with remaining parts taken from reference TRBV19 and TRBJ1-2, reads DGGITQSPKYLFRKEGQNVTLSCEQNLNHDAMYWYRQDPGQGLRLIYYSQIVNDFQKGDIAEGYSVSREKKESFPLTVTSAQKNPTAFYLCASSGEWWDYGYTFGSGTRLTVV.